This T cell receptor (beta chain) was recovered during a study of OX40 agonist ivuxolimab in advanced cancers. For context, the study as a whole: Ivuxolimab was a fully human IgG2 agonistic monoclonal antibody targeting the costimulatory receptor OX40 (CD134). The monotherapy dose-escalation portion (N of about 57 patients) of the phase I ivuxolimab trial is reported in the paper. Prior anti-PD-1, anti-PD-L1 or anti-CTLA-4 therapy was permitted, and approximately 40% of dose-escalation patients had received checkpoint inhibitors. The point of sequencing TCRbeta in the periphery was to test whether ivuxolimab changed TCR sequence diversity and drove clonal T-cell expansion. In the dose-escalation cohort, 70% to 85% of patients were male, and the mean age was roughly 56 years with a range of roughly 20 to 85. Among the roughly 50 dose-escalation patients, approximately 20 had hepatocellular carcinoma, around 15 melanoma, 9 renal cell carcinoma and 9 head and neck cancer. Intravenous ivuxolimab was administered to patients every 2 weeks at six dose levels: 0.01, 0.1, 0.3, 1.5, 3 and 10 mg/kg. Partial responses occurred in three dose-escalation patients: two with cutaneous melanoma and one with hepatocellular carcinoma. The paper's findings and limits, for the study overall: Low levels of normalized T-cell clonal expansion were also shown by some nonresponding patients. After ivuxolimab, expanded clones were on average more numerous among CD8+ T cells than among CD4+ T cells. At doses of 0.1 to 3.0 mg/kg, clonal expansion of both CD4+ and CD8+ blood T cells was observed from baseline to week 6. Which antigens the clonally expanded peripheral T cells were specific for was not determined. In the 0.1-3.0 mg/kg groups, partial responders were among the patients with the lowest normalized peripheral clonal expansion, particularly in CD8+ T cells.

Measured from the cysteine to the phenylalanine, the CDR3 is 13 residues long. Only CDR3 DNA is held: 39 bases, read in frame from base 1. Per the germline V gene, KGHSH is the CDR1 and LQKENI is the CDR2. Between the V and J ends, shortened by 2 bases and 3 bases respectively, the junction contains 5 bases. Patients with autoimmune disease history or receiving systemic immunosuppression were excluded from the trial. Peripheral blood for TCR sequencing was drawn from every dose cohort at baseline, at cycle 4 day 1 and at cycle 7 day 1. The samples were taken from a phase I, first-in-human, multicenter, open-label dose-escalation trial of ivuxolimab. Adults with locally advanced or metastatic melanoma, renal cell carcinoma, hepatocellular carcinoma or head and neck squamous cell carcinoma were enrolled in the trial. Before TCR sequencing, CD4+ T cells and CD8+ T cells from peripheral blood were sorted into separate populations.

Of note for this clone: Its target antigen remains unknown. Base qualities are not recorded, but no much larger clone differs from it by a single base.

For sequencing of the TCRbeta CDR3 region, genomic DNA was extracted from the sorted cells. The immunoSEQ Assay was used to sequence the TCRbeta CDR3 regions. Imported from immuneACCESS, the table was reduced by TCRdb to in-frame sequences with V and J called. These copies leave out some clones; in studies compared against another copy, an unresolved V gene accounts for under half, and the cause of the remainder is not known. The sample records 70,000 to 95,000 clones, approximately 90% of which are singletons. The ten largest account for less than 0.75% of the sample. This receptor was obtained from an adult with an advanced solid tumor such as melanoma, head and neck, liver or kidney cancer. The sequence joins TRBV18 to TRBJ2-1; the D gene is not confidently resolved. Sequencing used CD4+ or CD8+ T cells sorted from blood, obtained in a trial of the OX40 agonist ivuxolimab. Here the CDR3 is given as CASSPSSYNEQFF. The DNA is TGTGCCAGCTCACCAAGCAGCTACAATGAGCAGTTCTTC.